These 24 T cell receptor beta chains were sequenced from one sample in a study of lymphopenia after photon versus proton radiotherapy. The table came from immunoSEQ multiplex PCR; TCRdb's copy has only in-frame clones and leaves some out. The sample consists of 25,000 to 35,000 clones, 94% of them appearing once. The sample was peripheral blood, taken from a patient treated with photon-based radiotherapy. These receptors were obtained from a woman aged 45-65 years with cholangiocarcinoma.

The rearrangement joins TRBV29-1 to TRBJ2-1; D remains unclear. CDR1 and CDR2 (germline): SQVTM, ANQGSEA. Trimming left V 7 bases short and J 4 bases short, with 17 bases between. This CDR3 has 14 amino acids. The CDR3 nucleotides read TGCAGCGCCTTAGGGCCCAGAAGATACAATGAGCAGTTCTTC. Translation: CSALGPRRYNEQFF.

The chain recombines TRBV29-1 with TRBJ1-1; D gene unclear. Trimming removed 4 bases from V and 0 bases from J, with 9 bases in between. Looked up from germline, CDR1 is SQVTM and CDR2 is ANQGSEA. There are 13 residues in the CDR3. The CDR3 nucleotides read TGCAGCGTTGTTAAGACTTTGAACACTGAAGCTTTCTTT. Translation: CSVVKTLNTEAFF.

The chain carries TRBV7-9 and TRBJ2-1; 7 nucleotides align to TRBD1. Looked up from germline, CDR1 is SEHNR and CDR2 is FQNEAQ (reference sequence). The CDR3 spans 14 residues. The V segment lost 8 bases and the J segment 8 bases; nucleotides outside the gene matches: 12. The CDR3 spells CASSRQGIRDEQFF. The CDR3 DNA reads as TGTGCCAGCTCAAGACAGGGAATTAGAGATGAGCAGTTCTTC.

The J gene is TRBJ2-1, the V gene TRBV7-9, with a tentative D call TRBD1 (7 bases). Between the trimmed V and J ends, which lost 1 base and 12 bases, there was a span of 13 bases. CDR3 length equals 13 residues. In germline, CDR1 is SEHNR, CDR2 FQNEAQ (reference sequence). DNA for the CDR3: TGTGCCAGCAGCTTAGAGGAGGGACAGCTGCAGTTCTTC. As protein: CASSLEEGQLQFF.

The CDR3 DNA follows: TGTGCCAGCAGATCGACAGGTGGTAATTCACCCCTCCACTTT. This codes for CASRSTGGNSPLHF. V gene TRBV2 combines with J gene TRBJ1-6, with TRBD1 as a possible D gene (6 bases). The CDR3 extends over 14 amino acids. V was trimmed by 6 bases and J by 6 bases, leaving 12 bases between them. Germline-derived CDR1 and CDR2 are SNHLY and FYNNEI.

The chain combines TRBV14 with TRBJ2-7; D is undetermined. CDR1 is SGHDN and CDR2 is FVKESK in the germline V gene. Trimming cost V 1 base and J 0 bases, with 4 bases left between them. The CDR3 runs to 13 residues. The CDR3 DNA reads as TGTGCCAGCAGCCAAGGAAGCTCCTACGAGCAGTACTTC. This codes for CASSQGSSYEQYF.

The rearrangement uses TRBV4-1 and TRBJ1-4; the D is unclear. Germline-derived CDR1 and CDR2 are MGHRA and YSYEKL. The CDR3 totals 15 residues. V was trimmed by 0 bases and J by 4 bases, leaving 9 bases between them. The CDR3 DNA is TGCGCCAGCAGCCAAGATCCCTTTGTTAATGAAAAACTGTTTTTT. It translates to CASSQDPFVNEKLFF.

The rearrangement joins TRBV4-3 to TRBJ2-7; D is unresolved. Germline CDR1 reads LGHNA; CDR2 reads YSLEER. The CDR3 runs to 14 residues. Trimming removed 0 bases from V and 2 bases from J, with 8 bases in between. The chain's CDR3 is CASSQDFGAYEQYF. CDR3 DNA: TGCGCCAGCAGCCAAGATTTTGGTGCCTACGAGCAGTACTTC.

The V call is TRBV15, the J call TRBJ1-6; possible D gene TRBD1, 5 bases. Germline assignment: CDR1 LNHNV and CDR2 YYDKDF (reference sequence). V lost 1 base and J lost 6, with 10 bases in between. This CDR3 is 15 amino acids long. This chain's CDR3 is CATSRVGTGNSPLHF. As DNA, the CDR3 is TGTGCCACCAGCAGAGTAGGGACGGGTAATTCACCCCTCCACTTT.

V is TRBV6-5 and J is TRBJ2-1; D gene unclear. This CDR3 spans 12 amino acids. The V gene's germline CDR1 is MNHEY and CDR2 SVGAGI. Trimming stripped 4 bases from V and 4 bases from J, with 5 bases between. CDR3 residues: CASSSNYNEQFF. In nucleotides, the CDR3 is TGTGCCAGCAGTTCAAATTACAATGAGCAGTTCTTC.

The genes are TRBV27 and TRBJ1-2; TRBD1 matches at 10 bases. Germline V gene lookup returns CDR1 MNHEY and CDR2 SMNVEV (reference sequence). J was trimmed by 7 bases and V by 6 bases; bases with no gene match: 14. CDR3 length: 16 residues. CDR3: CASRRTGGPWAGGYTF. In DNA form, the CDR3 reads TGTGCCAGCAGGCGGACAGGGGGGCCCTGGGCGGGTGGCTACACCTTC.

The chain links TRBV4-3 to TRBJ1-4; D uncertain. The CDR3 sequence is 16 residues long. Trimming cost V 2 bases and J 8 bases, with 18 bases left between them. Germline CDR1 is LGHNA and CDR2 is YSLEER. The CDR3 reads CASSQLGTAAREKLFF. The DNA of the CDR3 is TGCGCCAGCAGCCAATTAGGTACAGCTGCACGCGAAAAACTGTTTTTT.

The J gene is TRBJ2-5, the V gene TRBV6-5; 8 positions match TRBD2. Germline lookup yields CDR1 MNHEY and CDR2 SVGAGI. Unmatched junction bases numbered 7, after V lost 5 bases and J lost 5 bases. There are 14 residues in the CDR3. Here the CDR3 DNA reads TGTGCCAGCAGTAGCGGGGGTGGGCTGGAGACCCAGTACTTC. It is translated as CASSSGGGLETQYF.

J is TRBJ2-7 and V is TRBV6-6, with 8 bases aligning to TRBD2. Germline lookup yields CDR1 MNHNY and CDR2 SVGAGI (reference sequence). Losses at the gene ends were 7 bases for V and 2 bases for J; bases not matched to a gene: 4. CDR3 length: 13 amino acids. CDR3 amino acids: CASTSGGTYEQYF. Here the CDR3 DNA reads TGTGCCAGCACTTCGGGGGGGACCTACGAGCAGTACTTC.

The chain couples TRBV5-6 to TRBJ2-1; TRBD2 matches 7 bases. With 4 bases clipped from V and 7 bases from J, the junction kept 17 bases outside the gene matches. Germline CDR1 and CDR2: SGHDT and YYEEEE. The CDR3 runs to 17 residues. Here the CDR3 DNA reads TGTGCCAGCAGCCGAGTCCCCGGGACTATGCTATTGAATGAGCAGTTCTTC. Translation: CASSRVPGTMLLNEQFF.

This chain links TRBV6-1 with TRBJ1-1, with 8 bases aligning to TRBD1. This CDR3 is 18 amino acids long. Germline V gene lookup returns CDR1 MNHNS and CDR2 SASEGT. V lost 3 bases, J lost 0 bases, and 12 bases stayed unmatched. The CDR3: CASSDPRQGLSLNTEAFF. The CDR3 DNA is TGTGCCAGCAGTGACCCGCGACAGGGGCTCAGCTTGAACACTGAAGCTTTCTTT.

The rearrangement links TRBV7-9 to TRBJ1-2; TRBD1 might be the D (6 bases). The V gene's germline CDR1 is SEHNR and CDR2 FQNEAQ (reference sequence). Trimming removed 2 bases from V and 6 bases from J, with 13 bases in between. CDR3 length: 14 residues. This CDR3 is CASSLSSGVDGYTF. CDR3 nucleotides: TGTGCCAGCAGCTTATCCTCAGGGGTCGATGGCTACACCTTC.

The V call is TRBV5-1, the J call TRBJ1-4; D is unresolved. The CDR3 has 13 amino acids. The V and J ends lost 4 bases and 3 bases respectively, with 7 bases between them. Germline V CDR1 and CDR2: SGHRS, YFSETQ. CDR3 nucleotides: TGCGCCAGCAGCCGGACCGCTAATGAAAAACTGTTTTTT. Its translation is CASSRTANEKLFF.

The V and J genes are TRBV25-1 and TRBJ2-7, with 7 bases matching TRBD1. This CDR3 region has 17 residues. Germline assignment: CDR1 MGHDK and CDR2 SYGVNS. V lost 6 bases to trimming and J lost 0 bases; unmatched junction nucleotides: 14. The CDR3 DNA follows: TGTGCCAGCAGAAGAGGGGGAAGGGGGCATAGCTCCTACGAGCAGTACTTC. Protein product: CASRRGGRGHSSYEQYF.

V usage is TRBV7-9 and J usage is TRBJ2-5, with D perhaps TRBD2 (5 bases). The length of the CDR3 is 14 residues. Trimming left V 0 bases short and J 7 bases short, with 12 bases between. Germline CDR1 is SEHNR and CDR2 is FQNEAQ (reference sequence). The CDR3 DNA reads TGTGCCAGCAGCTTAGCAGTAGCGTCCCGGACCCAGTACTTC. Residues: CASSLAVASRTQYF.

This chain uses TRBV29-1 with TRBJ2-5, with D tentatively TRBD1 (5 bases). The CDR3 sequence is 12 residues long. V was trimmed by 4 bases and J by 2 bases, leaving 8 bases between them. Germline V gene data show CDR1 as SQVTM and CDR2 as ANQGSEA. The CDR3 is CSVVPGQETQYF. The CDR3 DNA is TGCAGCGTTGTGCCAGGGCAAGAGACCCAGTACTTC.

V is TRBV19 and J is TRBJ1-4; perhaps TRBD1 as D (5 bases). The V gene's germline CDR1 is LNHDA and CDR2 SQIVND (reference sequence). The V end was cut by 7 bases, the J end by 7 bases, with 16 bases between. The CDR3 spans 14 residues. CDR3 loop: CASIAGMNGEKLFF. The CDR3 coding sequence is TGTGCCAGTATCGCAGGGATGAACGGTGAAAAACTGTTTTTT. The complete variable domain, with remaining parts taken from reference TRBV19 and TRBJ1-4, reads DGGITQSPKYLFRKEGQNVTLSCEQNLNHDAMYWYRQDPGQGLRLIYYSQIVNDFQKGDIAEGYSVSREKKESFPLTVTSAQKNPTAFYLCASIAGMNGEKLFFGSGTQLSVL.

The gene calls are TRBV4-1 and TRBJ1-5; no clear D gene. Germline lookup yields CDR1 MGHRA and CDR2 YSYEKL. The length of the CDR3 is 13 residues. V dropped 0 bases and J dropped 7 bases, with 7 bases sitting between them. The CDR3 loop is CASSQDSRQPQHF. The CDR3 nucleotides read TGCGCCAGCAGCCAAGATTCAAGGCAGCCCCAGCATTTT.

A remark on this clone: The junction departs from the called germline gene at one end, perhaps through a read error. The J gene is TRBJ1-4, the V gene TRBV5-4; the D gene is possibly TRBD1 (5 bases). CDR1 is SGHNT, CDR2 YYREEE, per germline (reference sequence). The CDR3 totals 13 residues. CDR3 sequence reads: CASSLKGRADVKF. The CDR3 DNA follows: TGTGCCAGCAGCCTCAAGGGGCGGGCGGACGTTAAATTT.